The entry below describes one T cell receptor (beta chain). Its antigen is currently unknown. The sample is drawn from a study of cytomegalovirus exposure and HLA in healthy donors. Study in general: Assignment to the Caucasian-associated ancestry cluster applied to approximately 80% of the approximately 400 genotyped donors. The study's findings and limits: A later analysis showed HLA-associated TCR beta chains outstripping equally common others in clonal expansion. The study flagged some 170 TCR beta chains as cytomegalovirus-associated. The likely explanation for a cluster of highly shared sequence variants was sequencing artifact.

This CDR3 spans 17 amino acids. V shed 7 bases and J 8 bases; nucleotides not matched to a gene: 15. From germline, CDR1 is SNHLY and CDR2 FYNNEI. PCR employed 60 Vbeta and 13 Jbeta primers. The repertoire was sequenced with immunoSEQ multiplex PCR; TCRdb's copy has only in-frame clones and lacks some. This sample yields some 130,000 clones, of which roughly 83% are seen a single time; 1.5% belongs to the top ten. The sequence derives from a man aged 40-49 years in good health and CMV-seronegative. The chain combines TRBV2 with TRBJ2-1, with TRBD2 matching 12 bases. Material: PBMCs. This CDR3 is CASTLRPLAGGSDEQFF. The CDR3 DNA reads as TGTGCCAGCACCCTCAGACCGCTAGCGGGAGGGAGTGATGAGCAGTTCTTC.